This T cell receptor beta chain originates from a study of T cell changes during pregnancy in multiple sclerosis. This CDR3 has 17 residues. Germline lookup yields CDR1 LNHNV and CDR2 YYDKDF (reference sequence). V trimming: 0 bases; J trimming: 8 bases; junction bases outside the gene matches: 6. Clones were sequenced by immunoSEQ multiplex PCR, and TCRdb holds only the in-frame ones, with some missing. Here the sample spans 100,000 or so clones, about 92% being singletons. This chain links TRBV15 with TRBJ1-6, with 11 bases matching TRBD1. The sequence was obtained from a female donor with multiple sclerosis, enrolled in a pregnancy study. Material: peripheral blood, obtained in the second trimester of pregnancy. In DNA form, the CDR3 reads TGTGCCACCAGCAGAGAGTGGACAGGGGGCAAGGATTCACCCCTCCACTTT. Protein: CATSREWTGGKDSPLHF.